This T cell receptor (beta chain) originates from a study of blood T cell repertoires in COVID-19. Overall study: Acute-phase and convalescent COVID-19 samples originated in the United States, Italy and Spain. PBMCs, B-cell-depleted T cells, or T cells were the source of the cDNA or gDNA that made up the material.

As originally analysed: Amplified reference gene primers provided the basis for estimating nucleated cell counts. Some clones are missing from TCRdb's copy, which holds only in-frame ones; the method was immunoSEQ multiplex PCR. V and J calls and clone size are given by that table; D and trimming were obtained from the DNA. The repertoire includes approximately 31,000 clones, 90% of them detected once, and less than 2% sits in the top ten. This CDR3 contains 14 residues. Germline V lookup: CDR1 MNHEY, CDR2 SMNVEV (reference sequence). Trimming at V came to 6 bases and at J to 4 bases, leaving 1 base not matched to a gene.

V is TRBV27 and J is TRBJ2-7; TRBD2 matches at 15 bases. This TCR was sampled from a man between 60 and 75 years old with active COVID-19. Sequences were obtained from peripheral blood. CDR3 in amino acids: CASRGLAGGYEQYF. In nucleotides, the CDR3 is TGTGCCAGCAGAGGACTAGCGGGGGGGTACGAGCAGTACTTC.